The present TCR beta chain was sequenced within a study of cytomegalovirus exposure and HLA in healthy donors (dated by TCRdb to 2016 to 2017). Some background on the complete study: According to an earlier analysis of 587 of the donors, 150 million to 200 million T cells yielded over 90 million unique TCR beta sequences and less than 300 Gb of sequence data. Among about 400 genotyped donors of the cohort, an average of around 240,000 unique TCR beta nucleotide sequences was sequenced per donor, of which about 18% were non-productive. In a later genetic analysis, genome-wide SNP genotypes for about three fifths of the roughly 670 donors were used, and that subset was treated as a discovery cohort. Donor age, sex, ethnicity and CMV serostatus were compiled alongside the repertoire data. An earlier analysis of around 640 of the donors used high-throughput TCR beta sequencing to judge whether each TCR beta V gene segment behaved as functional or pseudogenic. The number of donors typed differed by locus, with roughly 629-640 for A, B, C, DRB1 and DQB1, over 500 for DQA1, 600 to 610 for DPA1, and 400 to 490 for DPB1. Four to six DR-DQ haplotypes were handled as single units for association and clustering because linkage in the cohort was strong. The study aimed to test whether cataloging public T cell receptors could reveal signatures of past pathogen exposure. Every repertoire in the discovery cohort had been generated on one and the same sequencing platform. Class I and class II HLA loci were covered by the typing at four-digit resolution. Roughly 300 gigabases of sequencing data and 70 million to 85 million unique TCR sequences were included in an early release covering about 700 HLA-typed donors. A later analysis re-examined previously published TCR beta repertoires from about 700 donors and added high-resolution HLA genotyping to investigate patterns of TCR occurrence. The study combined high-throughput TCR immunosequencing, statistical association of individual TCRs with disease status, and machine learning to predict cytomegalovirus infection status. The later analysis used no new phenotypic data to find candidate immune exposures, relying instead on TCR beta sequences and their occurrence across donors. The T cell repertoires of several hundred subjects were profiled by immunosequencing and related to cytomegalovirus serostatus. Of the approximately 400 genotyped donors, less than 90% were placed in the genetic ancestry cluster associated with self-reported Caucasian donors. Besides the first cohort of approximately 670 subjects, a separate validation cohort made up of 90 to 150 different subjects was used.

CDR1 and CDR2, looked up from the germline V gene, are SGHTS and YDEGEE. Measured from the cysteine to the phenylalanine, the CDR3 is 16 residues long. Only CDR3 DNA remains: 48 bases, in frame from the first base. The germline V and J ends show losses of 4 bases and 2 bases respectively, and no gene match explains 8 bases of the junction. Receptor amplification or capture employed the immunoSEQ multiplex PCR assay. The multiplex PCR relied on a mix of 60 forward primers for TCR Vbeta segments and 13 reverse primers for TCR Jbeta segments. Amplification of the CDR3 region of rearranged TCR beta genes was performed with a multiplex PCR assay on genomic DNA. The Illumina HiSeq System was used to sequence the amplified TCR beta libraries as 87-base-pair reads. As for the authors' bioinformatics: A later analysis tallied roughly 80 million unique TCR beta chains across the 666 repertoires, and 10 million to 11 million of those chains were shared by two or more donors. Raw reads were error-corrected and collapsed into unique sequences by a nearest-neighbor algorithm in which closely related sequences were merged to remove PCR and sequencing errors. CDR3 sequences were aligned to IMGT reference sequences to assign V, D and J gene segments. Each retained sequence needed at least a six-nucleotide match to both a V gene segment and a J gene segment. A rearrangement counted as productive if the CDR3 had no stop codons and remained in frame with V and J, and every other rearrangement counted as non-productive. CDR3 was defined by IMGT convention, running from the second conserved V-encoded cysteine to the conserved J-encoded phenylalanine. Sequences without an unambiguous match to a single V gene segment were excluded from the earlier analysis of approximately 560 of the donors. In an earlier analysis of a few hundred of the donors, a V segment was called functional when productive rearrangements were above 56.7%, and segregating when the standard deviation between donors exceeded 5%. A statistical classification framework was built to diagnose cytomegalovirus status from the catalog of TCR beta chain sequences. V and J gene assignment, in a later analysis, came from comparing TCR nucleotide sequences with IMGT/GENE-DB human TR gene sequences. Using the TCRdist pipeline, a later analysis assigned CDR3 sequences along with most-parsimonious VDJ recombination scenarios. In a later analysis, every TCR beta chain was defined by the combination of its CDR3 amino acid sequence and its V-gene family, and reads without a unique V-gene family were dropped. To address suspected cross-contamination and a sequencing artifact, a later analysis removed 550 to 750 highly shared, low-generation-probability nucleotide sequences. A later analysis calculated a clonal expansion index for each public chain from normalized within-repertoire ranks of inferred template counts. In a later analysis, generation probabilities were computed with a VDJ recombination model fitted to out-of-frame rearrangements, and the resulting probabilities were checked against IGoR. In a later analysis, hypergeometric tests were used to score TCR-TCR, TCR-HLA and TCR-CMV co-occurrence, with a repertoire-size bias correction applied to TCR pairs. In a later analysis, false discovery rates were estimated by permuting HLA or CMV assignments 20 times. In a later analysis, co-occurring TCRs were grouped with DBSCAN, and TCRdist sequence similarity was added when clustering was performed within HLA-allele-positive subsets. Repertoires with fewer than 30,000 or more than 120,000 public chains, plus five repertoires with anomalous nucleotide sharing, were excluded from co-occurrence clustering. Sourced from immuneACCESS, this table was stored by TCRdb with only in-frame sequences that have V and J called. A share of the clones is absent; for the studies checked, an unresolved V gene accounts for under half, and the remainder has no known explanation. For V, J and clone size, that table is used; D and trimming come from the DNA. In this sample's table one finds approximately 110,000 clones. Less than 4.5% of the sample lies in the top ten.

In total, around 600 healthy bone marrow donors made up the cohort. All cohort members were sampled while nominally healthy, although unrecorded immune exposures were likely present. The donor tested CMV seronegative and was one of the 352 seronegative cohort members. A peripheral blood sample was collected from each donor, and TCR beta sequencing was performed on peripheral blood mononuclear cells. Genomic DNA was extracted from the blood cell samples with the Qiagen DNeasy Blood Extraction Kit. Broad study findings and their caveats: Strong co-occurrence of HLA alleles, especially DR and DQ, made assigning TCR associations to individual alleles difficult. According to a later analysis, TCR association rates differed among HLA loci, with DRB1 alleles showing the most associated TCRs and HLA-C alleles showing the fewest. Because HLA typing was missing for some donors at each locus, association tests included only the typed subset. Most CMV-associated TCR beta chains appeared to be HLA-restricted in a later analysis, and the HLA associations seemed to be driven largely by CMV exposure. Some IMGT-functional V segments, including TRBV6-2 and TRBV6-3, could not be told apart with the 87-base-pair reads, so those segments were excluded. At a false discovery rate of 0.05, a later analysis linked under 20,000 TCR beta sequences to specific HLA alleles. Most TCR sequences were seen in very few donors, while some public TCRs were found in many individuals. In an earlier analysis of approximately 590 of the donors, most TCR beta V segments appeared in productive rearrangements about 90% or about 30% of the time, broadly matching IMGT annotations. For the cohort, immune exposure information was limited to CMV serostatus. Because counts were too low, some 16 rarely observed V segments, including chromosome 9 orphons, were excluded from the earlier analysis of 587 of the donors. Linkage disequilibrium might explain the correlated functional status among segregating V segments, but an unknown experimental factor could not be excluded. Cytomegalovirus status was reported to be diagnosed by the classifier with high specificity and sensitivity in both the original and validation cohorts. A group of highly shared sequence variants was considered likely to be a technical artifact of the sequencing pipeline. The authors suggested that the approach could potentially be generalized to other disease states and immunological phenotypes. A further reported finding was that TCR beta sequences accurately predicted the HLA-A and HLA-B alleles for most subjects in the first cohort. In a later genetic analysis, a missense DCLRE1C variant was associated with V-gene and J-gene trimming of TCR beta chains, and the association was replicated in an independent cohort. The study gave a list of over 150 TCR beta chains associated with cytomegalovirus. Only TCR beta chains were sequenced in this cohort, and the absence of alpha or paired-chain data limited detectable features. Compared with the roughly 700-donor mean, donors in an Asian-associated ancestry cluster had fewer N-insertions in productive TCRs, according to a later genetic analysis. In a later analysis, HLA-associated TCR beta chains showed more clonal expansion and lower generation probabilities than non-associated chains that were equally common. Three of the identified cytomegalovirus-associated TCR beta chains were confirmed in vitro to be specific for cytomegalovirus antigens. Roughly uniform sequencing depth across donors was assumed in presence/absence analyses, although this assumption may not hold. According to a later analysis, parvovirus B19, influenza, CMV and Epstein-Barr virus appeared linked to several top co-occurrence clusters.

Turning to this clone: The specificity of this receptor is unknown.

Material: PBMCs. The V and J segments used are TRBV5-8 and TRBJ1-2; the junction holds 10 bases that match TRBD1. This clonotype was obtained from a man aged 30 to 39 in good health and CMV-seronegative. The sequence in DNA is TGTGCCAGCAGCCGACGCCCGGGACAGGGGAACTATGGCTACACCTTC. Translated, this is CASSRRPGQGNYGYTF.